This T cell receptor beta chain came from a study of T cell repertoires in cytomegalovirus infection. The wider study: Researchers turned to recently identified HLA-C-restricted CMV epitopes as well as well-studied HLA-B-restricted ones.

The study, taken as a whole, reports: Carriers of CMV and the relevant HLA type were discriminated by public TCR beta frequency.

This clonotype has more than one count but fewer than ten. Antigen specificity is unknown. TCRdb reprocessed the reads via MiXCR and lists one record per CDR3 protein. The table includes hundreds of thousands of distinct CDR3 sequences, roughly a third detected once. This receptor was obtained from a human donor in good health (CMV status not recorded). Some clones in this sample may be carry-over from other donors' samples. Material: cultured CD8+ T cells from PBMCs, obtained from culture after CMV antigen stimulation.

The chain's CDR3 is CASSLSAGQGDYGYTF. In nucleotides, the CDR3 is TGTGCCAGCAGCCTTTCAGCGGGACAGGGAGACTATGGCTACACCTTC. The V gene is TRBV7-9, the J gene TRBJ1-2; TRBD1 matches at 9 bases. The CDR3 is 16 residues long. J lost 3 bases, V lost 5 bases, and 10 bases had no gene match. Germline V gene data show CDR1 as SEHNR and CDR2 as FQNEAQ (reference sequence). The full variable domain, its missing parts supplied by reference TRBV7-9 and TRBJ1-2, is DTGVSQNPRHKITKRGQNVTFRCDPISEHNRLYWYRQTLGQGPEFLTYFQNEAQLEKSRLLSDRFSAERPKGSFSTLEIQRTEQGDSAMYLCASSLSAGQGDYGYTFGSGTRLTVV.